The sequence of this TCR beta chain was determined in a study of cytomegalovirus exposure and HLA in healthy donors. Study-level information: The use of the same platform for the roughly 120 validation repertoires and the approximately 670 first-cohort repertoires was reported by a later analysis.

The table came from immunoSEQ multiplex PCR; TCRdb's copy has only in-frame clones and leaves some out. The sample contains 55,000 to 70,000 clones, about 91% of which appear only once. General study points: Cytomegalovirus status was reportedly diagnosed by the classifier with high sensitivity and specificity. In vitro testing confirmed a few CMV-associated chains as specific for CMV antigens. In a later analysis, first-cohort TCR clusters were found to tend to co-occur in the 100 to 150 validation repertoires.

Of note for this clone: Its antigen is currently unknown.

The CDR3 totals 15 residues. CDR1 is PRHDT and CDR2 is FYEKMQ in the germline V gene (reference sequence). Trimming removed 1 base at V and 3 bases at J, with 12 bases between. The source of this sequence is a man between 18 and 29 years old in good health and CMV-seronegative. The chain recombines TRBV13 with TRBJ1-1; D is unclear. The specimen sequenced was PBMCs. As DNA, the CDR3 is TGTGCCAGCAGCTTAGAGGGCCCCGGGGACACTGAAGCTTTCTTT. Translating it yields CASSLEGPGDTEAFF.